This is a list of T cell receptor beta chains from one sample in a study of blood T cell repertoires in COVID-19. The repertoire was sequenced with immunoSEQ multiplex PCR; TCRdb's copy has only in-frame clones and lacks some. This table holds 210,000 or so clones, 80% to 90% found once. The sample comprised PBMCs or T cells enriched from blood (not recorded which). The receptors were gathered from a young woman who had been exposed to COVID-19. Both conserved end residues are part of each CDR3. Each record gives: clone size, V gene, D gene, J gene, CDR3 DNA, CDR3 protein. A D gene is named only where the DNA matches it firmly. Clone sizes are given selectively: once, few, many, or a class where the clone is expanded.

>.|TRBV30|.|TRBJ2-5
TGTGCCTGGAGTGAGGGGCTTCCGGTGACCCAGTACTTC
CAWSEGLPVTQYF
>.|TRBV12-3/TRBV12-4|.|TRBJ1-2
TGTGCCAGCAGCCCTCAGGGGTACTATGGCTACACCTTC
CASSPQGYYGYTF
>.|TRBV4-2|TRBD1|TRBJ2-7
TGTGCCAGCAGCCAAGATGGGGTGGACAGGGGGGGGACCAGTTTCTACGAGCAGTACTTC
CASSQDGVDRGGTSFYEQYF
>.|TRBV2|.|TRBJ2-1
TGTGCCAGCATTTCGGGAGAAGCGGGTGAGCAGTTCTTC
CASISGEAGEQFF
>.|TRBV18|TRBD2|TRBJ2-1
TGTGCCAGCTCACCACCGGGACTAGCAGCCATCAATGAGCAGTTCTTC
CASSPPGLAAINEQFF
>.|TRBV19|.|TRBJ2-2
TGTGCCAGTAGTATAGAATCAGGGTCCGGGGAGCTGTTTTTT
CASSIESGSGELFF
>.|TRBV6-4|.|TRBJ2-6
TGTGCCAGCAGCCAGGACTCTGGGGCCAACGTCCTGACTTTC
CASSQDSGANVLTF
>.|TRBV5-5|.|TRBJ2-7
TGTGCCAGCAGCATACCAGAACAGGCCTCGAGCTCCTACGAGCAGTACTTC
CASSIPEQASSSYEQYF
>.|TRBV30|.|TRBJ1-5
TGTGCCTGGTCCTTGCGCGGCGGTCAGCCCCAGCATTTT
CAWSLRGGQPQHF
>.|TRBV5-1|TRBD1|TRBJ2-7
TGCGCCAGCAGCTTGGGACAGGGGGCGGACGAGCAGTACTTC
CASSLGQGADEQYF
>.|TRBV7-9|TRBD2|TRBJ2-1
TGTGCCAGCAGCTTAGGGGTGAAGCGGGAGTACGATGAGCAGTTCTTC
CASSLGVKREYDEQFF
>.|TRBV9|.|TRBJ2-5
TGTGCCAGCAGCTCAGGAGGGAGGATAGGGACCCAGTACTTC
CASSSGGRIGTQYF
>.|TRBV7-9|.|TRBJ1-1
TGTGCCAGCAGCCCCGGACAGAACACTGAAGCTTTCTTT
CASSPGQNTEAFF
>few|TRBV2|.|TRBJ2-2
TGTGCCAGCAGGGGTGGCAGGGTATCCACCGGGGAGCTGTTTTTT
CASRGGRVSTGELFF
>.|TRBV2|.|TRBJ2-3
TGTGCCAGCAGTTCTCGGACAGACCCCTGGCCAGATACGCAGTATTTT
CASSSRTDPWPDTQYF
>.|TRBV19|.|TRBJ2-4
TGTGCCAGTAAACAGGCGGGTGCGGGAAGGGGAAACATTCAGTACTTC
CASKQAGAGRGNIQYF
>.|TRBV5-6|.|TRBJ2-5
TGTGCCAGCAGCTTGGGAGAGACAGGGACCCAGTACTTC
CASSLGETGTQYF
>once|TRBV13|TRBD2|TRBJ2-3
TGTGCCAGCAGCTTGGGGACCCGGACTAGCGGGCCCCCTAGCACAGATACGCAGTATTTT
CASSLGTRTSGPPSTDTQYF
>few|TRBV2|TRBD2|TRBJ2-1
TGTGCCAGCAGTGAGACTAGCGGGAGATATGGGGAGCAGTTCTTC
CASSETSGRYGEQFF
>.|TRBV19|.|TRBJ1-3
TGTGCCAGTATAGGAGACCGAAGCTCTGGAAACACCATATATTTT
CASIGDRSSGNTIYF
>.|TRBV2|TRBD1|TRBJ2-7
TGTGCCAGCAGAGACCTCGTGGACAGGAACTCCTACGAGCAGTACTTC
CASRDLVDRNSYEQYF
>.|TRBV13|.|TRBJ1-2
TGTGCCAGCAGTATAATAGGGGTCTATGGCTACACCTTC
CASSIIGVYGYTF
>.|TRBV11-2|TRBD1|TRBJ1-2
TGTGCCAGCAGCTCCCAGGACAGGGGGCTCTATGGCTACACCTTC
CASSSQDRGLYGYTF
>.|TRBV10-3|TRBD1|TRBJ2-2
TGTGCCACCGGGACAGGAGACCTTATAGCGGGGGAGCTGTTTTTT
CATGTGDLIAGELFF
>few|TRBV2|.|TRBJ1-2
TGTGCCAGCAGTTTGGCTCGCGGCTATGGCTACACCTTC
CASSLARGYGYTF
>.|TRBV14|TRBD2|TRBJ2-1
TGTGCCAGCAGCGGTCCGGGAGGGCCTGGTACGCGGGCTGAGCAGTTCTTC
CASSGPGGPGTRAEQFF
>.|TRBV19|.|TRBJ1-1
TGTGCCCCGCCGAAAAGGGGCCTTAACACTGAAGCTTTCTTT
CAPPKRGLNTEAFF
>.|TRBV10-2|.|TRBJ1-3
TGCGCCAGCAGTGGGCACATCTCTGGAAACACCATATATTTT
CASSGHISGNTIYF
>.|TRBV18|.|TRBJ2-2
TGTGCCAGCTCACTCCGGGACACAAACACCGGGGAGCTGTTTTTT
CASSLRDTNTGELFF
>.|TRBV30|.|TRBJ1-4
TGTGCCTCAAACGGACAACCTAATGAAAAACTGTTTTTT
CASNGQPNEKLFF
>.|TRBV30|.|TRBJ1-2
TGTGCCTGGAGTGAGGGAGGGGTCTTCTATGGCTACACCTTC
CAWSEGGVFYGYTF
>.|TRBV2|TRBD2|TRBJ2-5
TGTGCCAGCAGTTTTGGGACTAGCGATGAGACCCAGTACTTC
CASSFGTSDETQYF
>once|TRBV5-6|.|TRBJ2-5
TGTGCCAGCAGCCCCCCATTTGAGGACACCCCGAGGGAGACCCAGTACTTC
CASSPPFEDTPRETQYF
>once|TRBV5-1|TRBD2|TRBJ2-5
TGCGCCAGCAGCTTGGGTACTAGCGGTAACCAAGAGACCCAGTACTTC
CASSLGTSGNQETQYF
>.|TRBV4-1|.|TRBJ2-5
TGCGCCAGCAGACAAACAGGGTTCGGAGAGACCCAGTACTTC
CASRQTGFGETQYF
>.|TRBV27|TRBD2|TRBJ2-2
TGTGCCAGCAGACGACTAGCGGAGAACACCGGGGAGCTGTTTTTT
CASRRLAENTGELFF
>.|TRBV6-5|TRBD2|TRBJ2-1
TGTGCCAGCAGTTACTCGACCAGCGGGAGCTACAATGAGCAGTTCTTC
CASSYSTSGSYNEQFF
>.|TRBV5-1|TRBD1|TRBJ2-1
TGCGCCAGCAGCTTCGGGACAGGGGGTTTGGATGAGCAGTTCTTC
CASSFGTGGLDEQFF
>.|TRBV9|.|TRBJ1-4
TGTGCCAGCAGCGTGGCATCTTTCTCAGGGGATGAAAAACTGTTTTTT
CASSVASFSGDEKLFF
>.|TRBV15|TRBD2|TRBJ2-3
TGTGCCACCAGCGAAAGCGGGAGGGCGGGAGATACGCAGTATTTT
CATSESGRAGDTQYF
>.|TRBV9|.|TRBJ1-4
TGTGCCAGCAGTGCTACAGGGTCAACTAATGAAAAACTGTTTTTT
CASSATGSTNEKLFF
>once|TRBV30|.|TRBJ1-4
TGTGCCTGGAGGGGAGGAGGGGAAAAACTGTTTTTT
CAWRGGGEKLFF
>.|TRBV30|TRBD1|TRBJ1-1
TGTGCCTGGAGTGACAGGGGGAACACTGAAGCTTTCTTT
CAWSDRGNTEAFF
>.|TRBV14|.|TRBJ1-1
TGTGCCAGCAGCCAAGAAGCCCCGCCGAAAGCTTTCTTT
CASSQEAPPKAFF
>.|TRBV10-3|.|TRBJ1-2
TGTGCCATCAACACGGGGTCTGACTATGGCTACACCTTC
CAINTGSDYGYTF
>.|TRBV6-1|.|TRBJ1-3
TGTGCCAGCAGTGAAGGACAGGGAAACACCATATATTTT
CASSEGQGNTIYF
>.|TRBV18|TRBD2|TRBJ2-7
TGTGCCAGCTCACGTGGGGCGGGGGGCTACGAGCAGTACTTC
CASSRGAGGYEQYF
>.|TRBV5-1|TRBD1|TRBJ2-7
TGCGCCAGCAGCTTGTTAGAGGGACAGGTCTACGAGCAGTACTTC
CASSLLEGQVYEQYF
>.|TRBV11-2|.|TRBJ2-5
TGTGCCAGCAGCCCCCCCGGTGGCATGATCGGGGAGACCCAGTACTTC
CASSPPGGMIGETQYF
>few|TRBV5-4|TRBD1|TRBJ1-2
TGTGCCAGCAGCTTGGACAGGGGTGACGACTATGGCTACACCTTC
CASSLDRGDDYGYTF
>.|TRBV5-3|.|TRBJ2-7
TGTGCCAGAGGATCCGTACAGGGCTACGAGCAGTACTTC
CARGSVQGYEQYF
>.|TRBV18|TRBD2|TRBJ2-5
TGTGCCAGCTCACTCCGAGGACTAGCGGGAGAACAGTCCGGGACCCAGTACTTC
CASSLRGLAGEQSGTQYF